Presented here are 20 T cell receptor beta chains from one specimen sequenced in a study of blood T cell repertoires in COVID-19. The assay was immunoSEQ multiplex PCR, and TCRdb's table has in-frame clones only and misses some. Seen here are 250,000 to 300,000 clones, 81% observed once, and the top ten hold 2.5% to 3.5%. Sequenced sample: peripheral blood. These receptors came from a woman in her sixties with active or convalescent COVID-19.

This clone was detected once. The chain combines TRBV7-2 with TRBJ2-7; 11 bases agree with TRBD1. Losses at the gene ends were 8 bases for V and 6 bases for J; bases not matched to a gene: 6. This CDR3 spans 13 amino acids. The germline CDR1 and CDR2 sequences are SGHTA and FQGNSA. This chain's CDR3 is CASLRDRGTEQYF. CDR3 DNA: TGTGCCAGCCTTAGGGACAGGGGGACCGAGCAGTACTTC.

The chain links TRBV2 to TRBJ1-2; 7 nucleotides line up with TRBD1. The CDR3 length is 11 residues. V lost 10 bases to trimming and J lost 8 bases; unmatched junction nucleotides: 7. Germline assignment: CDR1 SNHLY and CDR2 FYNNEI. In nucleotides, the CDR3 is TGTGCCACAGACAGGGCGCGGGGCTACACCTTC. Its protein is CATDRARGYTF.

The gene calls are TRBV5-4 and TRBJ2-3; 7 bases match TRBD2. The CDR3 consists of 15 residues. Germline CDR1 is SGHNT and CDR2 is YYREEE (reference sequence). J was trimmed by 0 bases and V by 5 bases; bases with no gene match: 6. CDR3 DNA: TGTGCCAGCAGTTCTAGCGGAACTAGCACAGATACGCAGTATTTT. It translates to CASSSSGTSTDTQYF.

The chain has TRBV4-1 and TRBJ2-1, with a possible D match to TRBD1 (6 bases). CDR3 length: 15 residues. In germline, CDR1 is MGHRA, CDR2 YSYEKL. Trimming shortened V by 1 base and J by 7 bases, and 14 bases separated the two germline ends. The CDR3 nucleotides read TGCGCCAGCAGCCAAGGACAGGTGCAGGGGAATGAGCAGTTCTTC. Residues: CASSQGQVQGNEQFF.

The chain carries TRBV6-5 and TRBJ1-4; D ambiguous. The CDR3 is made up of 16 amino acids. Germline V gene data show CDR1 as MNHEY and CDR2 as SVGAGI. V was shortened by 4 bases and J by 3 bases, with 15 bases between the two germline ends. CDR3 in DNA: TGTGCCAGCAGTTCCCTTCCGGGAGCGTCTAATGAAAAACTGTTTTTT. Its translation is CASSSLPGASNEKLFF.

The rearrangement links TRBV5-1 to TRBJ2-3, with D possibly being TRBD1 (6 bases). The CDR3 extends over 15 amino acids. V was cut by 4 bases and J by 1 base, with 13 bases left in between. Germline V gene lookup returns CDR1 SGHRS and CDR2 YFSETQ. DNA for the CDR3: TGCGCCAGCAGCCCAGCAGGGGCCCGCACAGATACGCAGTATTTT. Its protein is CASSPAGARTDTQYF.

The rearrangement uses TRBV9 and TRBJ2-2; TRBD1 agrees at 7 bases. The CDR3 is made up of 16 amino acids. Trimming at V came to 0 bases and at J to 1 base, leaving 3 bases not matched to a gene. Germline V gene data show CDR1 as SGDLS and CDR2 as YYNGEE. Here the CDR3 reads CASSVGRTGNTGELFF. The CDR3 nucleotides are TGTGCCAGCAGCGTAGGGAGGACAGGGAACACCGGGGAGCTGTTTTTT.

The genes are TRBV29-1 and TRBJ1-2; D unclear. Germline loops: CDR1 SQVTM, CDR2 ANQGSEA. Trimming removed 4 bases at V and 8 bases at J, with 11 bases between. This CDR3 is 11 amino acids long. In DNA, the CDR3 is TGCAGCGTTGTTGGGCCGCGAGGCTACACCTTC. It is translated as CSVVGPRGYTF.

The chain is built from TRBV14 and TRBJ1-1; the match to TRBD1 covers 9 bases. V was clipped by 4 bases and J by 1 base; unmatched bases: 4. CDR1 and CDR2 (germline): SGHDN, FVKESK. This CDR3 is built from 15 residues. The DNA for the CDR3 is TGTGCCAGCAGCCCCCTGGACAGGGGGAACACTGAAGCTTTCTTT. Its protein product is CASSPLDRGNTEAFF.

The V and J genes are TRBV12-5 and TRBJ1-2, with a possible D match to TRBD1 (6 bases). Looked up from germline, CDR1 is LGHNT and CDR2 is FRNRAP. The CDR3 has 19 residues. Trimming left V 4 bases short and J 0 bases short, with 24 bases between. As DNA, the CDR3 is TGTGCTAGTGGTTCCCTCCTACCCTCCGGGACACGGACTAACTATGGCTACACCTTC. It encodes CASGSLLPSGTRTNYGYTF. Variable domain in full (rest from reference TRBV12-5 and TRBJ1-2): DARVTQTPRHKVTEMGQEVTMRCQPILGHNTVFWYRQTMMQGLELLAYFRNRAPLDDSGMPKDRFSAEMPDATLATLKIQPSEPRDSAVYFCASGSLLPSGTRTNYGYTFGSGTRLTVV.

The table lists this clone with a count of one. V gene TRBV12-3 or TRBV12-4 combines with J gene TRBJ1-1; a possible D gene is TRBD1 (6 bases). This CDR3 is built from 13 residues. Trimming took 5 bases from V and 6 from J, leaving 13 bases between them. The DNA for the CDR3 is TGTGCCAGCAGTGGAGACAGGATCGCTGAAGCTTTCTTT. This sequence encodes CASSGDRIAEAFF.

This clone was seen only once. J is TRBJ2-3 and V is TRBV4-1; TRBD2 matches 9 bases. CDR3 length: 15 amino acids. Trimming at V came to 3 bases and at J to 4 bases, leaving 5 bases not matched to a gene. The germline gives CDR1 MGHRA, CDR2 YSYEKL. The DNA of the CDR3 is TGCGCCAGCAGCCATTATAGCGGGGGCGCAGATACGCAGTATTTT. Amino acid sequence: CASSHYSGGADTQYF.

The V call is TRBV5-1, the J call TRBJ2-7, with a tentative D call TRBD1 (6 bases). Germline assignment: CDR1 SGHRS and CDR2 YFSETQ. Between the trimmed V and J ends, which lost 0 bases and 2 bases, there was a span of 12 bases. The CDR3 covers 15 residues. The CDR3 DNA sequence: TGCGCCAGCAGCTTGGGGCCAGGGGAGACCTACGAGCAGTACTTC. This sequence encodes CASSLGPGETYEQYF.

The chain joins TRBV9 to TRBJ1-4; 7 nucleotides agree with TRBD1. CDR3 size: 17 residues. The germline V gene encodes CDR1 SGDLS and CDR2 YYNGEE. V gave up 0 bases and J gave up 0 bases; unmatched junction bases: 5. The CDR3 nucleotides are TGTGCCAGCAGCGTAGCTCCCGGACAGGCAACTAATGAAAAACTGTTTTTT. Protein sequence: CASSVAPGQATNEKLFF.

The CDR3 here is CASPPGSANTGELFF. As DNA, the CDR3 is TGTGCCAGCCCCCCAGGGTCTGCGAACACCGGGGAGCTGTTTTTT. The J gene is TRBJ2-2, the V gene TRBV7-9, with D possibly matching TRBD1 (5 bases). Per the germline V gene, CDR1 is SEHNR and CDR2 is FQNEAQ (reference sequence). The CDR3 sequence is 15 residues long. Trimming pared 8 bases from V and 0 bases from J, leaving 13 bases between.

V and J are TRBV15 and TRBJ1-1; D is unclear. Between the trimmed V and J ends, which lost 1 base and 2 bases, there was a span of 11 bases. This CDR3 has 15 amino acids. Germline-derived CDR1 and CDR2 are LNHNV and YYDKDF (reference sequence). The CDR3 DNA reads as TGTGCCACCAGCAGAGGACACGGGGATAACACTGAAGCTTTCTTT. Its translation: CATSRGHGDNTEAFF.

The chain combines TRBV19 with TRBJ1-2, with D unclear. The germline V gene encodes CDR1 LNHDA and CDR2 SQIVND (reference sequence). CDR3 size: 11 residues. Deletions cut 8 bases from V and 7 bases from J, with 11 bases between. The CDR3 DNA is TGTGCCAGTTTTGGCAGGCGTGGCTACACCTTC. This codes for CASFGRRGYTF.

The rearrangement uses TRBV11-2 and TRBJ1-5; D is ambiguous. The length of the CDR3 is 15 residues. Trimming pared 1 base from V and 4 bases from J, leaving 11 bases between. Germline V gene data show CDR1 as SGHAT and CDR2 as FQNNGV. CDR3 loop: CASSLVSDWNQPQHF. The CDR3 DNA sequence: TGTGCCAGCAGCTTAGTGTCCGACTGGAATCAGCCCCAGCATTTT.

CDR3 amino acids: CASSNGGGEQFF. DNA of the CDR3: TGTGCCAGTAGTAATGGGGGCGGGGAGCAGTTCTTC. The V and J genes are TRBV19 and TRBJ2-1; tentative D call: TRBD1 (6 bases). This CDR3 is 12 amino acids long. V shed 4 bases and J shed 10 bases, with 11 bases lying between them. The germline gives CDR1 LNHDA, CDR2 SQIVND (reference sequence).

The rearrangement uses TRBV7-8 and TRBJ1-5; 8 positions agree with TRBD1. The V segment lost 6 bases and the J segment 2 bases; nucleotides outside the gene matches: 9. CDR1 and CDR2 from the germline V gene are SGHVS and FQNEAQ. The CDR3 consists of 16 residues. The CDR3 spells CASRPDRGGGNQPQHF. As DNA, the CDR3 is TGTGCCAGCAGACCCGACAGGGGAGGGGGCAATCAGCCCCAGCATTTT.